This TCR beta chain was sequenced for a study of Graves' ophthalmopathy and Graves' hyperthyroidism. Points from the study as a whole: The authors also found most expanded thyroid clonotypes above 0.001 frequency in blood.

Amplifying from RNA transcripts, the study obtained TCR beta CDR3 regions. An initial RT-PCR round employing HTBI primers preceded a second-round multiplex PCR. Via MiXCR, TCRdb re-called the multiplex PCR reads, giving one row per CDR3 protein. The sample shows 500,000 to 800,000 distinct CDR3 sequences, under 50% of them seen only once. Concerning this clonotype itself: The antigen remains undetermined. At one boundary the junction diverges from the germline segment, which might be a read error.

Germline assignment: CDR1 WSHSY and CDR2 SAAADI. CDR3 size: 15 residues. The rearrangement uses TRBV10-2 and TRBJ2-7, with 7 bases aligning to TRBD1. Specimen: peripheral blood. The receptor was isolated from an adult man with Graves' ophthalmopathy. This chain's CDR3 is CASSLETGVGYEQYF. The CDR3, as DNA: TGTGCCAGCAGCCTAGAAACAGGGGTAGGGTACGAGCAGTACTTC.